This T cell receptor beta chain was retrieved from a study of shared clonotypes between healthy human individuals. As for the study in general: CD4 naive cells filled three plates per donor, CD4 memory three, CD8 naive two and CD8 memory one. Broader study findings: Roughly 5% of naive CD4 clonotypes were common to several donors.

Naive CD8 cells were CD45RO-negative, positively selected for CCR7, excluding terminally differentiated effector memory CD45RA+ cells. The donors, all of them Caucasian adults, lived in Nashville, Tennessee. Method: immunoSEQ multiplex PCR; TCRdb's copy keeps in-frame clones and lacks some. In the table there are 1.5 million to 2.5 million clones, around 96% of which are singletons. Trimming stripped 2 bases from V and 9 bases from J, with 17 bases between. CDR1 is MNHNY and CDR2 is SVGAGI in the germline V gene (reference sequence). This CDR3 has 16 residues. Regarding this clone: Its cognate antigen is unknown.

This TCR came from a man aged 18 to 35 in good health. The chain is built from TRBV6-6 and TRBJ1-6, with a weak D call TRBD1 (6 bases). The specimen sequenced was naive CD8+ T cells sorted from blood. CDR3: CASSYAPAGVRSPLHF. DNA of the CDR3: TGTGCCAGCAGTTACGCGCCGGCAGGGGTTCGTTCACCCCTCCACTTT.